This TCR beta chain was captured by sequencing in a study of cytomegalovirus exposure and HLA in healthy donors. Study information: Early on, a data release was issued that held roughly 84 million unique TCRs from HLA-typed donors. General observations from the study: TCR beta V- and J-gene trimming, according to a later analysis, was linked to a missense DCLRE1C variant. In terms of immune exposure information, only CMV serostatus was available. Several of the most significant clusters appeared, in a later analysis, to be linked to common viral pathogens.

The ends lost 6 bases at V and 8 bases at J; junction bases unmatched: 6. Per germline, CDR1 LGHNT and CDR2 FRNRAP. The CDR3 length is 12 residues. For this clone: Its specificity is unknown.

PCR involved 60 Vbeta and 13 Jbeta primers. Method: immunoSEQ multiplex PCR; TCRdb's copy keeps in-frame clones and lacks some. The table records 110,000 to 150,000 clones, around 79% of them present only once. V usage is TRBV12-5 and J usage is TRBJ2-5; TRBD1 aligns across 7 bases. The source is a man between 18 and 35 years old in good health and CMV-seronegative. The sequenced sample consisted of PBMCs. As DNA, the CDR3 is TGTGCTAGTGGACAGGGGTGGGAAACCCAGTACTTC. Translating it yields CASGQGWETQYF.